A selection of T cell receptor beta chains follows, all from one sample in a study of blood T cell repertoires in COVID-19. Sequencing was performed with immunoSEQ multiplex PCR; in TCRdb, only in-frame clones are kept and a portion is missing. The sample lists about 120,000 clones; roughly three quarters were seen once. The sequenced sample consisted of peripheral blood. The receptors come from a woman aged 80 or over with acute or convalescent COVID-19. CDR3s include the opening cysteine and the closing phenylalanine or tryptophan. A D gene is named only where the DNA matches it firmly. Expanded clones are given a class, and other clones once, few, many or no size at all.

J gene,D gene,V gene,clone size,CDR3 protein,CDR3 DNA
TRBJ1-1,TRBD1,TRBV7-2,.,CASSGDRRSEAFF,TGTGCCAGCAGCGGGGACAGGAGATCTGAAGCTTTCTTT
TRBJ1-1,TRBD1,TRBV7-3,.,CASSLNRGDTEAFF,TGTGCCAGCAGCTTAAACAGGGGTGATACTGAAGCTTTCTTT
TRBJ1-1,TRBD1,TRBV7-2,.,CASSQRGTGWGDTEAFF,TGTGCCAGCAGCCAACGAGGGACAGGTTGGGGGGACACTGAAGCTTTCTTT
TRBJ2-5,.,TRBV7-8,.,CASSLFRGETQYF,TGTGCCAGCAGCTTATTTCGCGGCGAGACCCAGTACTTC
TRBJ2-3,TRBD1,TRBV19,.,CASSPTRDRRTDTQYF,TGTGCCAGTAGTCCGACCCGGGACAGACGCACAGATACGCAGTATTTT
TRBJ1-6,TRBD1,TRBV30,.,CASGQGVDSPLHF,TGTGCCTCCGGACAGGGGGTGGATTCGCCCCTCCACTTT
TRBJ1-6,TRBD1,TRBV6-5,few,CASRRTGAQNSPLHF,TGTGCCAGCAGGAGGACAGGGGCTCAGAATTCACCCCTCCACTTT
TRBJ1-2,.,TRBV23-1,.,CASRKPPPRDSEPYGYTF,TGCGCCAGCCGGAAACCGCCACCCCGGGACTCCGAACCCTATGGCTACACCTTC
TRBJ2-1,TRBD2,TRBV7-2,.,CASSPLAGSYNEQFF,TGTGCCAGCAGCCCCCTAGCGGGCTCCTACAATGAGCAGTTCTTC
TRBJ1-2,.,TRBV19,.,CASSIDRVSDGYTF,TGTGCCAGTAGTATAGACAGGGTCAGCGATGGCTACACCTTC
TRBJ1-1,.,TRBV19,.,CASSIGGLRSEAFF,TGTGCCAGTAGTATCGGAGGGTTAAGGAGTGAAGCTTTCTTT
TRBJ2-7,.,TRBV5-4,once,CASSLSAGNSYEQYF,TGTGCCAGCAGCTTGTCTGCGGGGAACTCCTACGAGCAGTACTTC
TRBJ1-2,.,TRBV18,once,CASSPGQVYYGYTF,TGTGCCAGCTCACCGGGACAAGTCTACTATGGCTACACCTTC
TRBJ2-7,.,TRBV7-2,.,CASSVQGYGGYEQYF,TGTGCCAGCAGCGTACAGGGGTATGGAGGGTACGAGCAGTACTTC
TRBJ1-5,.,TRBV7-2,.,CASSLVGDQPQHF,TGTGCCAGCAGCTTAGTTGGAGATCAGCCCCAGCATTTT
TRBJ2-7,TRBD2,TRBV9,.,CASSAGLAGNSGYEQYF,TGTGCCAGCAGCGCAGGACTAGCGGGGAATTCGGGCTACGAGCAGTACTTC
TRBJ1-3,.,TRBV5-8,.,CASSLEGGSGNTIYF,TGTGCCAGCAGCTTGGAAGGGGGCTCTGGAAACACCATATATTTT
TRBJ1-2,.,TRBV6-1,.,CASSEGGRGGGYGYTF,TGTGCCAGCAGTGAAGGTGGGAGGGGGGGAGGCTATGGCTACACCTTC
TRBJ2-7,TRBD1,TRBV5-6,few,CASSRTGHSYEQYF,TGTGCCAGCAGCCGGACAGGTCACTCCTACGAGCAGTACTTC
TRBJ1-2,TRBD1,TRBV5-1,.,CASTSSTGQDYGYTF,TGCGCCAGCACCTCCTCCACGGGACAGGACTATGGCTACACCTTC
TRBJ1-4,TRBD1,TRBV4-3,once,CASSQEGQRTGGEKLFF,TGCGCCAGCAGCCAAGAGGGCCAGAGGACAGGCGGGGAAAAACTGTTTTTT
TRBJ1-3,.,TRBV30,.,CAWSPIDSSGNTIYF,TGTGCCTGGAGCCCCATTGACAGCTCTGGAAACACCATATATTTT
TRBJ2-7,TRBD1,TRBV19,.,CASSPMTGGYEQYF,TGTGCCAGTAGTCCTATGACAGGGGGCTACGAGCAGTACTTC
TRBJ1-5,.,TRBV2,.,CASSSDSNQPQHF,TGTGCCAGCAGTAGCGATAGCAATCAGCCCCAGCATTTT
TRBJ1-4,.,TRBV6-5,.,CASSPVREKLFF,TGTGCCAGCAGTCCGGTGCGGGAAAAACTGTTTTTT
TRBJ2-5,.,TRBV5-1,.,CASSLAGPQETQYF,TGCGCCAGCAGCTTGGCAGGGCCTCAAGAGACCCAGTACTTC
TRBJ2-6,TRBD1,TRBV18,few,CASSQSGTGGNGANVLTF,TGTGCCAGCTCACAATCCGGGACAGGGGGCAATGGGGCCAACGTCCTGACTTTC
TRBJ1-1,.,TRBV28,.,CASSSGGMNTEAFF,TGTGCCAGCAGTTCGGGGGGAATGAACACTGAAGCTTTCTTT
TRBJ1-2,.,TRBV7-2,.,CASSLGSSYYGYTF,TGTGCCAGCAGCTTAGGTAGCAGTTACTATGGCTACACCTTC
TRBJ2-3,.,TRBV6-2/TRBV6-3,.,CASSYGNGRESADTQYF,TGTGCCAGCAGTTACGGGAATGGGCGGGAATCAGCAGATACGCAGTATTTT
TRBJ2-1,TRBD1,TRBV5-1,.,CASSGGDRRHNEQFF,TGCGCCAGCAGCGGTGGGGACAGGAGGCACAATGAGCAGTTCTTC
TRBJ2-7,TRBD1,TRBV19,.,CASHQTGAGEQYF,TGTGCCAGTCACCAAACAGGGGCAGGGGAGCAGTACTTC
TRBJ2-1,TRBD2,TRBV7-2,.,CASSFRGLAANEQFF,TGTGCCAGCAGCTTTAGGGGACTAGCGGCCAATGAGCAGTTCTTC
TRBJ1-5,TRBD1,TRBV30,few,CAWSAPGGNSNQPQHF,TGTGCCTGGAGTGCCCCAGGGGGTAATAGCAATCAGCCCCAGCATTTT
TRBJ2-3,TRBD2,TRBV6-5,few,CASSPPGREDTQYF,TGTGCCAGCAGTCCCCCCGGGAGGGAAGATACGCAGTATTTT
TRBJ1-2,.,TRBV11-2,.,CASNPDNYGYTF,TGTGCCAGCAACCCAGATAACTATGGCTACACCTTC
TRBJ2-3,.,TRBV3-1/TRBV3-2,.,CASSLNRDWGDTQYF,TGTGCCAGCAGCCTGAATCGGGACTGGGGGGATACGCAGTATTTT
TRBJ2-3,TRBD1,TRBV9,.,CASNRQGEWTDTQYF,TGTGCCAGCAACCGCCAGGGGGAATGGACAGATACGCAGTATTTT
TRBJ1-5,TRBD1,TRBV20-1,.,CSASYGQGTNQPQHF,TGCAGTGCTAGTTATGGACAGGGCACCAATCAGCCCCAGCATTTT
TRBJ2-1,TRBD2,TRBV10-3,.,CAISETLTSGRAYEQFF,TGTGCCATCAGTGAGACCCTAACTAGCGGGAGGGCCTACGAGCAGTTCTTC
TRBJ2-7,.,TRBV29-1,.,CSAGTPGRDEQYF,TGCAGCGCCGGGACACCGGGTCGCGACGAGCAGTACTTC
TRBJ1-5,.,TRBV19,.,CASSLGSQPQHF,TGTGCCAGTAGTCTGGGGAGTCAGCCCCAGCATTTT
TRBJ2-5,.,TRBV19,.,CASSPQTRGGETQYF,TGTGCCAGTAGTCCCCAGACAAGAGGGGGAGAGACCCAGTACTTC
TRBJ1-5,.,TRBV5-8,few,CASRPGFNQPQHF,TGTGCCAGCAGGCCAGGTTTCAATCAGCCCCAGCATTTT
TRBJ1-3,TRBD1,TRBV11-3,.,CASSLTGVSGNTIYF,TGTGCCAGCAGCTTAACAGGGGTCTCTGGAAACACCATATATTTT
TRBJ2-1,.,TRBV18,.,CASSPRDIYNEQFF,TGTGCCAGCTCACCACGGGACATCTACAATGAGCAGTTCTTC
TRBJ2-1,.,TRBV4-2,.,CASSLELGSYNEQFF,TGTGCCAGCAGCCTCGAACTAGGCTCCTACAATGAGCAGTTCTTC
TRBJ2-7,TRBD1,TRBV5-1,.,CARLPRDRFNEQYF,TGCGCCAGACTTCCCCGGGACAGGTTCAACGAGCAGTACTTC
TRBJ2-7,.,TRBV5-1,.,CASSLELGDEQYF,TGCGCCAGCAGCCTCGAACTAGGCGACGAGCAGTACTTC
TRBJ2-1,TRBD2,TRBV19,.,CASSIWRTSGGYNEQFF,TGTGCCAGTAGTATTTGGAGAACTAGCGGGGGATACAATGAGCAGTTCTTC
TRBJ2-7,.,TRBV15,.,CATSRDKTYEQYF,TGTGCCACCAGCAGAGATAAAACCTACGAGCAGTACTTC
TRBJ2-3,TRBD2,TRBV6-2/TRBV6-3,.,CASSYSRGLAGGSDTQYF,TGTGCCAGCAGTTACTCCAGAGGACTAGCGGGAGGCTCAGATACGCAGTATTTT
TRBJ1-2,TRBD1,TRBV11-2,.,CASSFPRDRSNYGYTF,TGTGCCAGCAGCTTTCCCCGGGACAGGTCTAACTATGGCTACACCTTC
TRBJ2-7,.,TRBV27,.,CASSLSGQGRSEQYF,TGTGCCAGCAGTTTATCGGGTCAGGGGCGCTCCGAGCAGTACTTC
TRBJ1-4,.,TRBV19,few,CASSIDSATNEKLFF,TGTGCCAGTAGTATAGACAGCGCAACTAATGAAAAACTGTTTTTT
TRBJ1-5,.,TRBV29-1,.,CSVADTNSNQPQHF,TGCAGCGTTGCGGACACCAATAGCAATCAGCCCCAGCATTTT